The T cell receptor beta chain described here comes from a study of identical twins. Study-wide findings and caveats: Because invariant MAIT and iNKT cells could be present, zero-insertion analyses could be partly confounded.

This clonotype was recorded a few times. The antigen is not known. TCRdb ran MiXCR on the 5' RACE reads and lists one entry per CDR3 protein. The sample shows approximately 590,000 distinct CDR3 sequences, nearly 10% of them seen only once. Germline V gene sequence: CDR1 MNHEY, CDR2 SMNVEV (reference sequence). V shed 0 bases and J 9 bases; nucleotides not matched to a gene: 8. The CDR3 sequence is 15 residues long. These same data were also listed under a study on yellow fever vaccine responses in identical twins.

Sequencing used PBMCs. This chain uses TRBV27 with TRBJ1-5, with 7 positions matching TRBD1. This receptor was obtained from a woman aged 18 to 35 in good health. CDR3: CASSLSRTGERPQHF. In DNA, the CDR3 is TGTGCCAGCAGTTTATCGAGGACAGGAGAGAGGCCCCAGCATTTT.